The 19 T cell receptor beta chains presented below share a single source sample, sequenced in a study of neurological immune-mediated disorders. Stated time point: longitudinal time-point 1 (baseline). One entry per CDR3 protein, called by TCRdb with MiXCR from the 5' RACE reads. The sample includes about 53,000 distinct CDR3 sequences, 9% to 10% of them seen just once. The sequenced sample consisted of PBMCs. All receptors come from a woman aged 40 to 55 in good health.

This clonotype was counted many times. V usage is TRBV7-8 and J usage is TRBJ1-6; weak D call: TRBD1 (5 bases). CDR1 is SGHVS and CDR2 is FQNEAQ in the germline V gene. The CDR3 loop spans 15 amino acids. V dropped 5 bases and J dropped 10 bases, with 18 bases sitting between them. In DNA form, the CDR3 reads TGTGCCAGCAGCGGGGCAAAGCGGGGCGAATCACCCCTCCACTTT. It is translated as CASSGAKRGESPLHF.

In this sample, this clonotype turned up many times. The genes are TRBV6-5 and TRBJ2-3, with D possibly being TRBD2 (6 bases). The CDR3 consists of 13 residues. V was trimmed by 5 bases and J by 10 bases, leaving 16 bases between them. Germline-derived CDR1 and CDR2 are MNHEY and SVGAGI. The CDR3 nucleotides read TGTGCCAGCAGTAACTTAAGACTAGGATCGCAGTATTTT. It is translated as CASSNLRLGSQYF.

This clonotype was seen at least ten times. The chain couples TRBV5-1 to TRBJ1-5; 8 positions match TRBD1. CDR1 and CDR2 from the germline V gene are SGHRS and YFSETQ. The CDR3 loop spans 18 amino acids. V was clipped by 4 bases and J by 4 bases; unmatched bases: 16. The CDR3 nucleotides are TGCGCCAGCAGCCCCGGGGGGGACAGGCGAGGTGATAATCAGCCCCAGCATTTT. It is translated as CASSPGGDRRGDNQPQHF.

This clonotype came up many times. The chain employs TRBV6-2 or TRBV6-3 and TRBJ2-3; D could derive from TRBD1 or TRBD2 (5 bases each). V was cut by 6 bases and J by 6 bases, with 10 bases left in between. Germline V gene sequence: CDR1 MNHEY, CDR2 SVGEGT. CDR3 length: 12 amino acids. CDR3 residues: CASSHGDDTQYF. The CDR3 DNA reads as TGTGCCAGCAGCCACGGGGACGATACGCAGTATTTT.

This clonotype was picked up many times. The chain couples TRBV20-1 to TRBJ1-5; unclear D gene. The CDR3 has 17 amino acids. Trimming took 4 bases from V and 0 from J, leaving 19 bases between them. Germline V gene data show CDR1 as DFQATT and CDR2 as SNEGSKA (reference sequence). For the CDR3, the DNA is TGCAGTGCTATTCCGGGTCCCCCAAGCTATAGCAATCAGCCCCAGCATTTT. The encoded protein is CSAIPGPPSYSNQPQHF.

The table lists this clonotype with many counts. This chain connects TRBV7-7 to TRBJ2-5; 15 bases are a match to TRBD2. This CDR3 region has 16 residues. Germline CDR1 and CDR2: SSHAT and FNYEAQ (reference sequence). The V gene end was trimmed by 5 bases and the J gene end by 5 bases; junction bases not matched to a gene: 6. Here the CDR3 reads CASSLLGLAGGETQYF. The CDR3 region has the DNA TGTGCCAGCAGCCTCCTCGGACTAGCGGGAGGGGAGACCCAGTACTTC.

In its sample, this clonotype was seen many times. This CDR3 reads CATSEPAGLAGSLGPETQYF. CDR3 coding DNA: TGTGCCACCAGTGAACCCGCGGGACTAGCGGGATCATTGGGGCCAGAGACCCAGTACTTC. The chain is built from TRBV24-1 and TRBJ2-5, with 13 bases that match TRBD2. The CDR3 has 20 residues. CDR1 is KGHDR, CDR2 SFDVKD, per germline. With 4 bases clipped from V and 4 bases from J, the junction kept 17 bases outside the gene matches.

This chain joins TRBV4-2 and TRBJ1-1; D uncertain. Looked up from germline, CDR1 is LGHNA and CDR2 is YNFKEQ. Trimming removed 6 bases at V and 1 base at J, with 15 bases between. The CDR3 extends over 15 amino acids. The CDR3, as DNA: TGTGCCAGCAGTCCGAAAGGGCAGGCGAACACTGAAGCTTTCTTT. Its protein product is CASSPKGQANTEAFF.

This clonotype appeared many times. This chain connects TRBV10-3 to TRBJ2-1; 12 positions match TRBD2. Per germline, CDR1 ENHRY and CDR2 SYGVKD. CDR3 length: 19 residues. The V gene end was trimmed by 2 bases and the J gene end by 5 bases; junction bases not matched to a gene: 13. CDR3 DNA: TGTGCCATCAGTGAGAATCGTCGGTCTAGCGGGAGGGTCCACAATGAGCAGTTCTTC. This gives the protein CAISENRRSSGRVHNEQFF.

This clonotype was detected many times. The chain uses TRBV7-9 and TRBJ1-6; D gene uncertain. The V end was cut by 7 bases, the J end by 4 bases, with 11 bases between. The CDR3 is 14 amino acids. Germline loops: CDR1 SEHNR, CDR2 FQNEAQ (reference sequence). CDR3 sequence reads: CASNHDHYNSPLHF. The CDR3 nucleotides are TGTGCCAGCAACCACGACCATTATAATTCACCCCTCCACTTT.

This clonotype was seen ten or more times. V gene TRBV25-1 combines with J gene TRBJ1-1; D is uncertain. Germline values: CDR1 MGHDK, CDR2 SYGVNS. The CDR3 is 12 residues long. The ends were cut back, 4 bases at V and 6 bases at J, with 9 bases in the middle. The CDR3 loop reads CASSVGVAEAFF. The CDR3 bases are TGTGCCAGCAGTGTCGGGGTCGCTGAAGCTTTCTTT. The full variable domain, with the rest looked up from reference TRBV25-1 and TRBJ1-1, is EADIYQTPRYLVIGTGKKITLECSQTMGHDKMYWYQQDPGMELHLIHYSYGVNSTEKGDLSSESTVSRIRTEHFPLTLESARPSHTSQYLCASSVGVAEAFFGQGTRLTVV.

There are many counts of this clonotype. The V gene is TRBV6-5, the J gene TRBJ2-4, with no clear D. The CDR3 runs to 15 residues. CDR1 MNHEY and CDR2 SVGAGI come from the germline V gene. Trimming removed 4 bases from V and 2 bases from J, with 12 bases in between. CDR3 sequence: CASSSALFPKNIQYF. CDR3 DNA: TGTGCCAGCAGTTCCGCGCTTTTCCCCAAAAACATTCAGTACTTC.

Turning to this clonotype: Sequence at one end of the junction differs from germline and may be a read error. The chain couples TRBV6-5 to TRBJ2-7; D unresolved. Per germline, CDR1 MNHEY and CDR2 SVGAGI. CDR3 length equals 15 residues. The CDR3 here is CASRPRLLSSYEQNF. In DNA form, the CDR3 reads TGTGCCAGCAGACCCAGACTCCTAAGCTCCTACGAGCAGAACTTC.

CDR3 protein: CAAGSYEQYF. Written as DNA, the CDR3 is TGTGCCGCCGGAAGCTACGAGCAGTACTTC. The rearrangement uses TRBV30 and TRBJ2-7; unclear D gene. Trimming shortened V by 8 bases and J by 3 bases, and 8 bases separated the two germline ends. The CDR3 is 10 amino acids. Germline V CDR1 and CDR2: GTSNPN, SVGIG (reference sequence).

The CDR3 DNA reads as TGTGCCAGCAGCTCGTCAGGGAGGTTAACTGATACGCAGTATTTT. Protein sequence: CASSSSGRLTDTQYF. This sequence joins TRBV7-3 and TRBJ2-3; D might be TRBD2 (6 bases). This CDR3 comprises 15 residues. The germline CDR1 and CDR2 sequences are SGHTA and FQGTGA. The ends were cut back, 4 bases at V and 6 bases at J, with 17 bases in the middle.

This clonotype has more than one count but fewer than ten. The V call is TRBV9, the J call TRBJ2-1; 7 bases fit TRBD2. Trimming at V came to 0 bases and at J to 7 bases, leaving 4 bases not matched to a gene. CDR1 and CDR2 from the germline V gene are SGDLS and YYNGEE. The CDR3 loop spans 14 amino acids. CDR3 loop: CASSVEAGWNEQFF. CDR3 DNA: TGTGCCAGCAGCGTAGAAGCGGGATGGAATGAGCAGTTCTTC.

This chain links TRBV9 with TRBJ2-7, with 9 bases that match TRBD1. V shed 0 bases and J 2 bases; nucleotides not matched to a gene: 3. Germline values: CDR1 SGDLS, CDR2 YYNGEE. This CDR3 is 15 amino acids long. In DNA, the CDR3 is TGTGCCAGCAGCGTAGACAGGGGGCCGCCCTACGAGCAGTACTTC. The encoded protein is CASSVDRGPPYEQYF.

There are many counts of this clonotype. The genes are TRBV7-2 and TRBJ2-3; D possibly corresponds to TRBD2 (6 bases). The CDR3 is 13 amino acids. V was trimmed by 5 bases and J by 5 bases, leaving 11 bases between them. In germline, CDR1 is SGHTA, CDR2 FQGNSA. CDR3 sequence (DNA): TGTGCCAGCAGCCCTAAGGGAGGAGATACGCAGTATTTT. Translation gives CASSPKGGDTQYF.

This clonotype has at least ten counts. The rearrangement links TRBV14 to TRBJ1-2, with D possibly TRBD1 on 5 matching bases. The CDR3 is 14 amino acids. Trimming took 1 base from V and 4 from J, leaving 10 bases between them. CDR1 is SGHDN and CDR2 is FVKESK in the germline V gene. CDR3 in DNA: TGTGCCAGCAGCCAAGCGAGGGGATCCTATGGCTACACCTTC. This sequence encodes CASSQARGSYGYTF.